This TCR beta chain is from a study of early T cells in non-severe SARS-CoV-2 infection. Study-wide background: Sequencing targeted bulk RNA from unsorted whole blood, leaving chains unpaired. Study-wide results and limits: The matching step, a VDJdb search, favored anti-spike CD8 responses and missed private and CD4 specificities.

This clonotype appeared a few times. What it binds is unknown. cDNA molecules, individually, were tagged with unique molecular identifiers. MiXCR, applied by TCRdb to the 5' RACE reads, yields one record per CDR3 protein. Of about 82,000 distinct CDR3 sequences in the sample, 13% were seen once. The TCR sequence derives from an adult who was a healthcare worker with PCR-confirmed SARS-CoV-2 infection or an uninfected control (not recorded which). The sequencing sample was made of whole blood.

The CDR3 DNA sequence: TGCGCCAGCAGCCCGAGACTAGATCGCTACAATGAGCAGTTCTTC. Translated, it gives CASSPRLDRYNEQFF. The chain is built from TRBV5-1 and TRBJ2-1; tentatively, D is TRBD2 (6 bases). CDR1 and CDR2 (germline): SGHRS, YFSETQ. The CDR3 has 15 residues. V was trimmed by 4 bases and J by 3 bases, leaving 14 bases between them.